The 13 T cell receptor beta chains below were found in one sample sequenced in a study of OX40 agonist ivuxolimab in advanced cancers. Produced via immunoSEQ multiplex PCR; TCRdb's table is partial and in-frame only. The sample records around 33,000 clones, approximately 89% being singletons. The source material was CD4+ or CD8+ T cells sorted from blood, sampled in a trial of the OX40 agonist ivuxolimab. The receptors were sampled from an adult with an advanced solid tumor such as melanoma, head and neck, liver or kidney cancer.

V usage is TRBV5-8 and J usage is TRBJ2-6, with 8 bases that match TRBD1. Losses at the gene ends were 3 bases for V and 4 bases for J; bases not matched to a gene: 6. The CDR3 spans 16 residues. Germline assignment: CDR1 SGHTS and CDR2 YDEGEE. The CDR3 spells CASSSGTGTGANVLTF. The CDR3 DNA reads TGTGCCAGCAGCTCCGGGACAGGAACAGGGGCCAACGTCCTGACTTTC.

The chain carries TRBV5-1 and TRBJ2-3, with D possibly TRBD1 on 6 matching bases. The CDR3 sequence is 12 residues long. CDR1 is SGHRS, CDR2 YFSETQ, per germline. V lost 4 bases, J lost 5 bases, and 8 bases lay in between. CDR3 sequence: CASSQTGDTQYF. For the CDR3, the DNA is TGCGCCAGCAGCCAGACAGGAGATACGCAGTATTTT.

The chain links TRBV4-3 to TRBJ2-2; D is perhaps TRBD2 (6 bases). The CDR3 has 18 amino acids. The V gene lost 1 base and the J gene lost 0 bases, with 15 bases spanning the gap. Germline CDR1 is LGHNA and CDR2 is YSLEER. This chain's CDR3 is CASSQGVPGATNTGELFF. The DNA for the CDR3 is TGCGCCAGCAGCCAAGGTGTGCCGGGAGCAACGAACACCGGGGAGCTGTTTTTT.

The CDR3 nucleotides are TGTGCCTGGGGCCTCTCTGGGGCCAACGTCCTGACTTTC. It translates to CAWGLSGANVLTF. V is TRBV30 and J is TRBJ2-6; no clear D. CDR1 is GTSNPN and CDR2 is SVGIG in the germline V gene (reference sequence). The V and J ends lost 5 bases and 0 bases respectively, with 5 bases between them. The CDR3 runs 13 residues.

The chain recombines TRBV9 with TRBJ2-3, with D possibly matching TRBD2 (6 bases). The length of the CDR3 is 15 residues. Germline CDR1 reads SGDLS; CDR2 reads YYNGEE. Trimming shortened V by 4 bases and J by 6 bases, and 18 bases separated the two germline ends. The CDR3 loop reads CASSPGLTLGDTQYF. The CDR3, as DNA: TGTGCCAGCAGCCCAGGACTAACATTAGGGGATACGCAGTATTTT.

This sequence joins TRBV29-1 and TRBJ1-3; the match to TRBD1 covers 9 bases. The CDR3 contains 15 residues. From germline, CDR1 is SQVTM and CDR2 ANQGSEA. V shed 7 bases and J 7 bases; nucleotides not matched to a gene: 14. The CDR3 reads CSATLGTGSTNTIYF. CDR3 DNA: TGCAGCGCCACCCTCGGGACAGGGAGCACGAACACCATATATTTT.

The chain has TRBV6-5 and TRBJ1-5; D is ambiguous. This CDR3 is 13 amino acids long. V lost 2 bases, J lost 7 bases, and 9 bases lay in between. Germline V gene sequence: CDR1 MNHEY, CDR2 SVGAGI. CDR3 amino acids: CASSYGEWQPQHF. The CDR3 coding sequence is TGTGCCAGCAGTTACGGGGAATGGCAGCCCCAGCATTTT.

The CDR3 DNA reads TGCGCCAGCAGCCAAGATCCCGGGAGAGGCAATGAGCAGTTCTTC. Its translation: CASSQDPGRGNEQFF. The chain is built from TRBV4-3 and TRBJ2-1; tentatively, D is TRBD2 (6 bases). This CDR3 has 15 amino acids. V shed 0 bases and J shed 6 bases, with 12 bases lying between them. The germline V gene has CDR1 LGHNA and CDR2 YSLEER.

The V gene is TRBV11-2, the J gene TRBJ1-1; 11 bases align to TRBD1. V trimming: 4 bases; J trimming: 2 bases; junction bases outside the gene matches: 3. The germline gives CDR1 SGHAT, CDR2 FQNNGV. This CDR3 is 15 amino acids long. This CDR3 reads CASSSGTGGNTEAFF. The CDR3, as DNA: TGTGCCAGCAGCTCTGGGACAGGGGGAAACACTGAAGCTTTCTTT. The whole variable domain, remainder taken from reference TRBV11-2 and TRBJ1-1, is EAGVAQSPRYKIIEKRQSVAFWCNPISGHATLYWYQQILGQGPKLLIQFQNNGVVDDSQLPKDRFSAERLKGVDSTLKIQPAKLEDSAVYLCASSSGTGGNTEAFFGQGTRLTVV.

The rearrangement joins TRBV30 to TRBJ2-1, with D hard to call. Looked up from germline, CDR1 is GTSNPN and CDR2 is SVGIG (reference sequence). Trimming cost V 0 bases and J 9 bases, with 12 bases left between them. This CDR3 is built from 13 residues. CDR3 in DNA: TGTGCCTGGAGTGTACAGTCGTCGGGTGAGCAGTTCTTC. Amino acid sequence: CAWSVQSSGEQFF.

This clone was seen a single time. The chain couples TRBV7-2 to TRBJ1-5; TRBD1 aligns across 8 bases. The CDR3 totals 16 residues. In germline, CDR1 is SGHTA, CDR2 FQGNSA. V was clipped by 0 bases and J by 3 bases; unmatched bases: 4. CDR3 residues: CASSLAAGGFNQPQHF. The CDR3 DNA follows: TGTGCCAGCAGCTTAGCGGCAGGGGGCTTCAATCAGCCCCAGCATTTT.

The V and J genes are TRBV16 and TRBJ2-7; possible D gene TRBD2, 6 bases. V was trimmed by 0 bases and J by 1 base, leaving 7 bases between them. This CDR3 contains 14 residues. CDR1 KGHSY and CDR2 FQNENV come from the germline V gene. The CDR3 loop reads CASSQSGTSYEQYF. CDR3 coding DNA: TGTGCCAGCAGCCAATCTGGGACTTCCTACGAGCAGTACTTC.

The V call is TRBV10-3, the J call TRBJ1-2; TRBD1 aligns across 7 bases. The CDR3 length is 14 residues. Germline-derived CDR1 and CDR2 are ENHRY and SYGVKD. V was clipped by 0 bases and J by 4 bases; unmatched bases: 2. Here the CDR3 reads CAISESDRAYGYTF. CDR3 coding DNA: TGTGCCATCAGTGAGTCTGACAGGGCCTATGGCTACACCTTC.